The next 32 T cell receptor beta chains were all read from a single sample in a study of T cell repertoires in cytomegalovirus infection. TCRdb analysed the reads with MiXCR anew, one entry per CDR3 protein. The data show 500,000 to 600,000 distinct CDR3 sequences, approximately 16% seen once. The sequenced sample was CD8+ T cells from PBMCs. These receptors all come from a human donor in good health (CMV status not recorded). Some clones in this sample may be carry-over from other donors' samples.

The chain employs TRBV27 and TRBJ2-7; D might be TRBD1 (5 bases). The germline gives CDR1 MNHEY, CDR2 SMNVEV (reference sequence). The CDR3 is made up of 14 amino acids. V lost 2 bases, J lost 2 bases, and 10 bases lay in between. The CDR3 reads CASSLRGIPYEQYF. In nucleotides, the CDR3 is TGTGCCAGCAGTTTAAGGGGCATACCCTACGAGCAGTACTTC.

The CDR3 protein is CASSTDRDSPLHF. CDR3 nucleotide sequence: TGCGCCAGCAGCACAGACAGGGATTCACCCCTCCACTTT. This chain uses TRBV5-1 with TRBJ1-6; 7 bases are a match to TRBD1. From germline, CDR1 is SGHRS and CDR2 YFSETQ. J was trimmed by 8 bases and V by 4 bases; bases with no gene match: 3. CDR3 length: 13 amino acids. The entire variable domain, with the rest obtained from reference TRBV5-1 and TRBJ1-6, is as follows: KAGVTQTPRYLIKTRGQQVTLSCSPISGHRSVSWYQQTPGQGLQFLFEYFSETQRNKGNFPGRFSGRQFSNSRSEMNVSTLELGDSALYLCASSTDRDSPLHFGNGTRLTVT.

The genes are TRBV2 and TRBJ2-5; 10 nucleotides line up with TRBD1. The germline V gene encodes CDR1 SNHLY and CDR2 FYNNEI. The CDR3 runs to 13 residues. V dropped 7 bases and J dropped 3; count of bases not matched to a gene: 2. The CDR3 region has the DNA TGTGCCAGCAATGGACAGGGGGAAGAGACCCAGTACTTC. Protein: CASNGQGEETQYF.

Worth noting for this clonotype: The CDR3 does not close with the conserved phenylalanine or tryptophan, likely indicating a read error. The chain uses TRBV20-1 and TRBJ2-7; D gene ambiguous. The CDR3 is 16 amino acids. Looked up from germline, CDR1 is DFQATT and CDR2 is SNEGSKA (reference sequence). V gave up 2 bases and J gave up 0 bases, with 17 bases separating them. The CDR3 sequence is CSARKSVQTISYEQYL. CDR3 nucleotide sequence: TGCAGTGCTAGAAAGTCAGTCCAAACTATCTCCTACGAGCAGTACTTA.

Many counts were recorded for this clonotype. J is TRBJ1-2 and V is TRBV4-1; 8 bases are a match to TRBD1. CDR1 is MGHRA, CDR2 YSYEKL, per germline. This CDR3 has 13 amino acids. V lost 4 bases to trimming and J lost 7 bases; unmatched junction nucleotides: 5. The CDR3 spells CASSPGQEGGYTF. CDR3 DNA sequence: TGCGCCAGCAGCCCGGGACAGGAGGGTGGCTACACCTTC.

This clonotype was observed many times. The chain recombines TRBV12-3 or TRBV12-4 with TRBJ2-1; maybe TRBD2 (6 bases). CDR3 length: 15 residues. V gave up 1 base and J gave up 4 bases, with 11 bases separating them. The CDR3: CASSLGGTLYNEQFF. The CDR3, as DNA: TGTGCCAGCAGTTTAGGGGGGACTTTGTACAATGAGCAGTTCTTC.

This clonotype has at least ten counts. The rearrangement uses TRBV11-2 and TRBJ2-7, with a weak D call TRBD2 (5 bases). Trimming cost V 0 bases and J 4 bases, with 7 bases left between them. CDR3 size: 13 residues. Looked up from germline, CDR1 is SGHAT and CDR2 is FQNNGV. This CDR3 reads CASSLDLAYEQYF. The CDR3 coding sequence is TGTGCCAGCAGCTTAGATCTAGCTTACGAGCAGTACTTC.

The chain carries TRBV30 and TRBJ1-1, with D unclear. Trimming removed 0 bases at V and 4 bases at J, with 12 bases between. Germline lookup yields CDR1 GTSNPN and CDR2 SVGIG (reference sequence). The CDR3 extends over 14 amino acids. The CDR3 DNA reads as TGTGCCTGGAGTGTAGTGGCGAGCACCACTGAAGCTTTCTTT. It is translated as CAWSVVASTTEAFF.

CDR3 loop: CSSQGEGSSYNEQFF. CDR3 DNA: TGCAGTTCACAGGGTGAAGGGAGTAGCTACAATGAGCAGTTCTTC. V and J are TRBV20-1 and TRBJ2-1; D possibly corresponds to TRBD1 (6 bases). V shed 8 bases and J shed 3 bases, with 20 bases lying between them. The CDR3 runs to 15 residues. In germline, CDR1 is DFQATT, CDR2 SNEGSKA (reference sequence).

This clonotype has more than one count but fewer than ten. The chain has TRBV6-6 and TRBJ2-3, with a weak D call TRBD2 (6 bases). V was cut by 3 bases and J by 2 bases, with 24 bases left in between. Germline V lookup: CDR1 MNHNY, CDR2 SVGAGI (reference sequence). This CDR3 is built from 19 residues. The CDR3 region has the DNA TGTGCCAGCAGTTATAGTTGGCGGGGCAATTCCCCCCCCACAGATACGCAGTATTTT. This sequence encodes CASSYSWRGNSPPTDTQYF.

In its sample, this clonotype was seen a few times. The rearrangement links TRBV6-5 to TRBJ2-7, with a tentative D call TRBD2 (6 bases). Trimming shortened V by 0 bases and J by 5 bases, and 11 bases separated the two germline ends. CDR1 is MNHEY, CDR2 SVGAGI, per germline. This CDR3 comprises 14 residues. CDR3 nucleotides: TGTGCCAGCAGTTACTCCGGAGGGTACAACGAGCAGTACTTC. This translates into CASSYSGGYNEQYF.

CDR3 DNA sequence: TGTGCCAGCAGCTTAACGGGCGGGAACACAGATACGCAGTATTTT. Translation gives CASSLTGGNTDTQYF. This chain joins TRBV7-3 and TRBJ2-3; a possible D gene is TRBD2 (6 bases). The V end was cut by 0 bases, the J end by 2 bases, with 9 bases between. CDR3 length: 15 amino acids. From germline, CDR1 is SGHTA and CDR2 FQGTGA.

The V call is TRBV7-9, the J call TRBJ2-4; D is unresolved. CDR1 SEHNR and CDR2 FQNEAQ come from the germline V gene (reference sequence). Trimming pared 4 bases from V and 3 bases from J, leaving 19 bases between. The CDR3 contains 17 residues. The CDR3 DNA is TGTGCCAGCAGCTCCCCGATGGGTGATAGGGACAAAAACATTCAGTACTTC. Protein: CASSSPMGDRDKNIQYF. The whole variable domain, filled in from reference TRBV7-9 and TRBJ2-4, reads DTGVSQNPRHKITKRGQNVTFRCDPISEHNRLYWYRQTLGQGPEFLTYFQNEAQLEKSRLLSDRFSAERPKGSFSTLEIQRTEQGDSAMYLCASSSPMGDRDKNIQYFGAGTRLSVL.

The V call is TRBV7-3, the J call TRBJ1-1; D is undetermined. This CDR3 is 14 amino acids long. The germline V gene has CDR1 SGHTA and CDR2 FQGTGA. V lost 1 base to trimming and J lost 5 bases, with 11 bases between them. This CDR3 is CASSLNLAGTEAFF. DNA of the CDR3: TGTGCCAGCAGCTTAAATCTAGCGGGAACTGAAGCTTTCTTT.

This chain connects TRBV27 to TRBJ2-1; a possible D gene is TRBD1 (6 bases). V lost 5 bases to trimming and J lost 5 bases, with 13 bases between them. The V gene's germline CDR1 is MNHEY and CDR2 SMNVEV (reference sequence). This CDR3 is built from 14 residues. This CDR3 is CASSDTGPNNEQFF. CDR3 nucleotides: TGTGCCAGCAGTGATACAGGGCCCAACAATGAGCAGTTCTTC.

The table lists this clonotype with many counts. The chain is built from TRBV25-1 and TRBJ2-5; the match to TRBD1 covers 12 bases. From germline, CDR1 is MGHDK and CDR2 SYGVNS. With 4 bases clipped from V and 2 bases from J, the junction kept 17 bases outside the gene matches. The CDR3 extends over 20 amino acids. The CDR3 reads CASSGNRGTGGPNTQETQYF. The DNA for the CDR3 is TGTGCCAGCAGTGGGAATCGCGGGACAGGGGGCCCTAATACACAAGAGACCCAGTACTTC. Full variable domain (missing parts from reference TRBV25-1 and TRBJ2-5): EADIYQTPRYLVIGTGKKITLECSQTMGHDKMYWYQQDPGMELHLIHYSYGVNSTEKGDLSSESTVSRIRTEHFPLTLESARPSHTSQYLCASSGNRGTGGPNTQETQYFGPGTRLLVL.

The table lists this clonotype with many counts. The chain employs TRBV7-6 and TRBJ2-7; D unclear. With 0 bases removed from V and 2 bases from J, the gap between germline ends came to 11 bases. Germline V gene data show CDR1 as SGHVS and CDR2 as FNYEAQ. The CDR3 runs 15 residues. The CDR3 sequence is CASSLAAPNAYEQYF. In DNA, the CDR3 is TGTGCCAGCAGCTTAGCCGCCCCAAACGCCTACGAGCAGTACTTC.

This clonotype has a handful of counts. The DNA for the CDR3 is TGTGCCAGCCCCTCACCCTGGGTAGGAATCGATACGCAGTATTTT. It specifies CASPSPWVGIDTQYF. The chain has TRBV5-6 and TRBJ2-3; D remains ambiguous. Germline CDR1 and CDR2: SGHDT and YYEEEE. V lost 7 bases to trimming and J lost 6 bases, with 21 bases between them. The CDR3 is 15 amino acids.

This clonotype was picked up a small number of times. The chain recombines TRBV4-1 with TRBJ1-1; D call uncertain. Trimming cost V 1 base and J 1 base, with 10 bases left between them. Germline CDR1 MGHRA, CDR2 YSYEKL. The CDR3 is 15 residues long. CDR3 nucleotide sequence: TGCGCCAGCAGCCAAGTGTCGTCCCCGAACACTGAAGCTTTCTTT. Protein sequence: CASSQVSSPNTEAFF.

This clonotype has a single count. A much larger clonotype is one base distant, so this may be a read error. This rearrangement joins TRBV27 to TRBJ2-7; TRBD1 might be the D (6 bases). CDR1 and CDR2 (germline): MNHEY, SMNVEV (reference sequence). The CDR3 sequence is 13 residues long. Trimming took 6 bases from V and 3 from J, leaving 12 bases between them. CDR3 residues: CASSPGHIYEQYF. Written as DNA, the CDR3 is TGTGCCAGCAGCCCGGGACATATCTACGAGCAGTACTTC.

The chain is built from TRBV11-3 and TRBJ2-3, with 10 bases lining up with TRBD2. V trimming: 5 bases; J trimming: 5 bases; junction bases outside the gene matches: 7. Germline V gives CDR1 SGHNT, CDR2 YENEEA. CDR3 length: 15 amino acids. CDR3 residues: CASSPLAGDLDTQYF. The CDR3 DNA reads as TGTGCCAGCAGCCCGCTAGCGGGAGATTTAGATACGCAGTATTTT.

About this clonotype: A much larger clonotype is one base distant, so this may be a read error. Since no conserved phenylalanine or tryptophan closes the CDR3, a read error is the likely cause. The chain joins TRBV4-1 to TRBJ2-7; TRBD2 agrees at 9 bases. V lost 0 bases, J lost 2 bases, and 2 bases stayed unmatched. There are 15 residues in the CDR3. The germline gives CDR1 MGHRA, CDR2 YSYEKL. The CDR3 loop is CASSQEPSGAYEQYL. DNA for the CDR3: TGCGCCAGCAGCCAAGAGCCTAGCGGGGCCTACGAGCAGTACTTA.

There are many counts of this clonotype. V and J are TRBV7-9 and TRBJ1-1; D is uncertain. The CDR3 spans 15 residues. V was pared by 2 bases and J by 0 bases, with 10 bases between. Germline assignment: CDR1 SEHNR and CDR2 FQNEAQ (reference sequence). The CDR3 region has the DNA TGTGCCAGCAGCTTATTCGAAGGAGTGAACACTGAAGCTTTCTTT. This encodes CASSLFEGVNTEAFF.

The CDR3 DNA reads as TGTGCCAGCAGTCCTTCGACTATGAAGCAGTTCTTC. It translates to CASSPSTMKQFF. This chain joins TRBV27 and TRBJ2-1, with a tentative D call TRBD2 (5 bases). In germline, CDR1 is MNHEY, CDR2 SMNVEV (reference sequence). This CDR3 is built from 12 residues. Trimming cost V 5 bases and J 11 bases, with 13 bases left between them.

This clonotype has a handful of counts. J is TRBJ2-3 and V is TRBV3-1, with D maybe TRBD1 (5 bases). Trimming took 0 bases from V and 2 from J, leaving 18 bases between them. The CDR3 has 18 residues. Germline loops: CDR1 LGHDT, CDR2 YNNKEL (reference sequence). CDR3 sequence: CASSQEWGEFLPTDTQYF. CDR3 in DNA: TGTGCCAGCAGCCAAGAGTGGGGCGAGTTTCTCCCCACAGATACGCAGTATTTT.

The chain uses TRBV9 and TRBJ2-3; D could derive from TRBD1 or TRBD2 (5 bases each). Trimming removed 7 bases from V and 2 bases from J, with 14 bases in between. The CDR3 is made up of 14 amino acids. Germline CDR1 reads SGDLS; CDR2 reads YYNGEE. CDR3 loop: CASGGEGPTDTQYF. CDR3 DNA: TGTGCCAGCGGGGGAGAGGGACCCACAGATACGCAGTATTTT.

V and J are TRBV2 and TRBJ1-2, with D hard to call. CDR3 length: 16 residues. The V gene's germline CDR1 is SNHLY and CDR2 FYNNEI. The ends were cut back, 11 bases at V and 0 bases at J, with 22 bases in the middle. CDR3 DNA: TGTGCCGCCATGGGGAGGAGGGAGGGAGCTAACTATGGCTACACCTTC. As protein: CAAMGRREGANYGYTF.

The chain couples TRBV7-9 to TRBJ2-1; 7 positions match TRBD2. The CDR3 loop spans 15 amino acids. Per germline, CDR1 SEHNR and CDR2 FQNEAQ (reference sequence). J was trimmed by 2 bases and V by 5 bases; bases with no gene match: 6. CDR3 sequence: CASSPPGGAYNEQFF. CDR3 bases: TGTGCCAGCAGCCCCCCGGGGGGAGCCTACAATGAGCAGTTCTTC.

The V and J genes are TRBV19 and TRBJ1-2, with 7 nucleotides matching TRBD1. The germline gives CDR1 LNHDA, CDR2 SQIVND (reference sequence). The trim removed 6 bases at V and 6 bases at J, leaving 13 bases unmatched. The CDR3 has 15 residues. The CDR3 coding sequence is TGTGCCAGTAGAAGGAAACCGACAGGGTCGGATGGCTACACCTTC. As protein: CASRRKPTGSDGYTF.

This clonotype was counted many times. The rearrangement joins TRBV6-5 to TRBJ2-7, with 9 positions matching TRBD1. The CDR3 is made up of 16 amino acids. Germline V gives CDR1 MNHEY, CDR2 SVGAGI. Trimming at V came to 2 bases and at J to 3 bases, leaving 8 bases not matched to a gene. CDR3 nucleotide sequence: TGTGCCAGCAGTTACGCACCGGGACAGGGCGACTACGAGCAGTACTTC. Encoded protein: CASSYAPGQGDYEQYF.

At least ten counts were recorded for this clonotype. V gene TRBV6-5 combines with J gene TRBJ1-1; D gene uncertain. Trimming cost V 2 bases and J 5 bases, with 12 bases left between them. CDR1 and CDR2 from the germline V gene are MNHEY and SVGAGI. This CDR3 has 14 residues. CDR3 DNA: TGTGCCAGCAGTTACGAGGGCGGAGGGACTGAAGCTTTCTTT. Its protein is CASSYEGGGTEAFF.

There are many counts of this clonotype. This chain links TRBV7-6 with TRBJ1-1; tentatively, D is TRBD1 (5 bases). CDR3 length equals 17 residues. Germline V gene data show CDR1 as SGHVS and CDR2 as FNYEAQ. The ends were cut back, 1 base at V and 10 bases at J, with 25 bases in the middle. The chain's CDR3 is CASSLVNWGGVEGRAFF. The CDR3 bases are TGTGCCAGCAGCTTAGTAAATTGGGGGGGGGTCGAGGGTCGAGCTTTCTTT.